The next 18 T cell receptor beta chains were all read from a single sample in a study of cytomegalovirus exposure and HLA in healthy donors. The PCR had 60 Vbeta and 13 Jbeta primers. Sequencing was performed with immunoSEQ multiplex PCR; in TCRdb, only in-frame clones are kept and a portion is missing. Of 160,000 or so clones listed, roughly three quarters are singletons. Sequenced input: PBMCs. These TCRs come from a man in his late teens or twenties in good health and CMV-seropositive.

This clone has a single count. This rearrangement joins TRBV29-1 to TRBJ2-3; weak D call: TRBD1 (5 bases). The germline V gene has CDR1 SQVTM and CDR2 ANQGSEA. Trimming stripped 4 bases from V and 0 bases from J, with 8 bases between. The length of the CDR3 is 13 residues. CDR3 nucleotide sequence: TGCAGCGTTGCCCCAGGGAGCACAGATACGCAGTATTTT. Its translation is CSVAPGSTDTQYF.

The V call is TRBV12-5, the J call TRBJ2-5, with D perhaps matching TRBD2 (5 bases). Germline V CDR1 and CDR2: LGHNT, FRNRAP. CDR3 length: 12 residues. V was cut by 4 bases and J by 8 bases, with 11 bases left in between. The CDR3 nucleotides are TGTGCTAGTGGTTCAAATCCGGGAACCCAGTACTTC. As protein: CASGSNPGTQYF.

The gene calls are TRBV11-2 and TRBJ2-7, with D possibly being TRBD1 (5 bases). V lost 1 base, J lost 0 bases, and 13 bases lay in between. The CDR3 has 16 residues. From germline, CDR1 is SGHAT and CDR2 FQNNGV. CDR3 protein: CASSLGQSILSYEQYF. The CDR3 DNA sequence: TGTGCCAGCAGCTTAGGACAGAGCATCCTCTCCTACGAGCAGTACTTC.

This sequence joins TRBV7-9 and TRBJ2-4; 9 bases are shared with TRBD1. Per the germline V gene, CDR1 is SEHNR and CDR2 is FQNEAQ (reference sequence). CDR3 length: 15 residues. The junction had 4 bases not matched to a gene; V was cut back by 3 bases and J by 4 bases. CDR3 sequence: CASSFFGTGKNIQYF. The CDR3 DNA reads as TGTGCCAGCAGCTTTTTTGGGACAGGGAAAAACATTCAGTACTTC.

The chain has TRBV5-4 and TRBJ1-1; TRBD1 matches at 8 bases. The V gene end was trimmed by 0 bases and the J gene end by 4 bases; junction bases not matched to a gene: 5. Germline CDR1 and CDR2: SGHNT and YYREEE (reference sequence). The CDR3 is 15 amino acids. The CDR3 DNA reads as TGTGCCAGCAGCTTGGCAGGGGGCGTAAGCACTGAAGCTTTCTTT. Translation: CASSLAGGVSTEAFF.

The rearrangement joins TRBV19 to TRBJ2-2; tentative D call: TRBD1 (5 bases). Looked up from germline, CDR1 is LNHDA and CDR2 is SQIVND (reference sequence). This CDR3 comprises 15 residues. The V gene lost 3 bases and the J gene lost 4 bases, with 12 bases spanning the gap. The CDR3 sequence: CASSIPQGTTGELFF. The CDR3 DNA reads as TGTGCCAGTAGTATCCCCCAGGGAACCACCGGGGAGCTGTTTTTT.

V usage is TRBV30 and J usage is TRBJ2-1, with 9 bases identical to TRBD1. The CDR3 covers 15 residues. Germline V gene data show CDR1 as GTSNPN and CDR2 as SVGIG (reference sequence). V gave up 5 bases and J gave up 1 base; unmatched junction bases: 6. The CDR3 is CAWGGTGLSYNEQFF. The DNA for the CDR3 is TGTGCCTGGGGGGGGACAGGGCTTTCCTACAATGAGCAGTTCTTC.

The chain is built from TRBV2 and TRBJ2-2; D may be TRBD1 (5 bases). CDR3 size: 15 residues. The V gene's germline CDR1 is SNHLY and CDR2 FYNNEI. V was shortened by 6 bases and J by 1 base, with 12 bases between the two germline ends. CDR3 in amino acids: CASSQGSLNTGELFF. The CDR3 bases are TGTGCCAGCAGCCAGGGATCCCTGAACACCGGGGAGCTGTTTTTT.

The chain has TRBV6-5 and TRBJ1-6, with 7 nucleotides matching TRBD1. Looked up from germline, CDR1 is MNHEY and CDR2 is SVGAGI. Trimming removed 6 bases from V and 7 bases from J; junction bases left unmatched: 6. CDR3 length: 14 residues. CDR3 region: CASRLGQRNSPLHF. CDR3 coding DNA: TGTGCCAGCAGATTGGGACAGCGGAATTCACCCCTCCACTTT.

In its sample, this clone was seen once. V and J are TRBV19 and TRBJ1-5; no definite D call. The CDR3 covers 13 residues. Germline-derived CDR1 and CDR2 are LNHDA and SQIVND (reference sequence). Trimming cost V 6 bases and J 2 bases, with 8 bases left between them. CDR3 region: CASSDRGNQPQHF. The CDR3, as DNA: TGTGCCAGTAGCGACCGGGGCAATCAGCCCCAGCATTTT.

The chain uses TRBV25-1 and TRBJ1-1; no clear D. The length of the CDR3 is 13 residues. Germline V gene data show CDR1 as MGHDK and CDR2 as SYGVNS. Deletions cut 8 bases from V and 5 bases from J, with 15 bases between. For the CDR3, the DNA is TGTGCCAGCTCTGATCTGGGGAGGACTGAAGCTTTCTTT. Translation: CASSDLGRTEAFF. The complete variable domain, with remaining parts taken from reference TRBV25-1 and TRBJ1-1, reads EADIYQTPRYLVIGTGKKITLECSQTMGHDKMYWYQQDPGMELHLIHYSYGVNSTEKGDLSSESTVSRIRTEHFPLTLESARPSHTSQYLCASSDLGRTEAFFGQGTRLTVV.

The chain couples TRBV7-8 to TRBJ2-5; D might be TRBD1 (6 bases). The CDR3 is 16 residues long. The V end lost 5 bases, the J end lost 4 bases, and 20 bases lay between the germline ends. Germline V gene data show CDR1 as SGHVS and CDR2 as FQNEAQ. In DNA, the CDR3 is TGTGCCAGCAGCACCAGCCGGGACAATCTGGGAGAGACCCAGTACTTC. This sequence encodes CASSTSRDNLGETQYF.

V is TRBV13 and J is TRBJ2-1, with 7 positions matching TRBD2. CDR1 PRHDT and CDR2 FYEKMQ come from the germline V gene (reference sequence). This CDR3 spans 14 amino acids. With 8 bases clipped from V and 5 bases from J, the junction kept 9 bases outside the gene matches. The CDR3 protein is CASDQRGRHNEQFF. In nucleotides, the CDR3 is TGTGCCAGCGACCAGCGGGGACGACACAATGAGCAGTTCTTC.

The chain joins TRBV9 to TRBJ2-2; the match to TRBD2 covers 10 bases. Germline assignment: CDR1 SGDLS and CDR2 YYNGEE. Losses at the gene ends were 5 bases for V and 4 bases for J; bases not matched to a gene: 5. The CDR3 has 15 amino acids. Here the CDR3 DNA reads TGTGCCAGCAGACAAGCGGGGGGGAGCACCGGGGAGCTGTTTTTT. It yields the protein CASRQAGGSTGELFF.

This chain connects TRBV4-3 to TRBJ2-3, with a weak D call TRBD1 (7 bases). CDR1 LGHNA and CDR2 YSLEER come from the germline V gene. There are 20 residues in the CDR3. Trimming stripped 3 bases from V and 0 bases from J, with 25 bases between. The CDR3 protein is CASSQARDSGPNPSTDTQYF. As DNA, the CDR3 is TGCGCCAGCAGCCAGGCGCGGGACAGCGGACCTAATCCTAGCACAGATACGCAGTATTTT.

This clone was observed a handful of times. The chain couples TRBV7-2 to TRBJ2-1; 13 bases are shared with TRBD2. The CDR3 is 18 residues long. Germline trimming cut 5 bases from V and 1 base from J; bases unmatched to any gene: 8. Per germline, CDR1 SGHTA and CDR2 FQGNSA. CDR3 protein: CASSPLAGGKLSYNEQFF. CDR3 DNA: TGTGCCAGCAGCCCACTAGCGGGGGGGAAATTGTCCTACAATGAGCAGTTCTTC.

This clone was found a few times. V gene TRBV18 combines with J gene TRBJ1-5, with TRBD1 matching over 7 bases. The J segment lost 1 base and the V segment lost 6 bases, leaving 15 bases of the junction unmatched. This CDR3 comprises 18 residues. CDR1 is KGHSH and CDR2 is LQKENI in the germline V gene. CDR3 coding DNA: TGTGCCAGCTCCCTCCGGGACAGACGTGGCCCGAGCAATCAGCCCCAGCATTTT. Translation gives CASSLRDRRGPSNQPQHF.

The gene calls are TRBV2 and TRBJ2-1, with TRBD2 identical over 8 bases. Germline CDR1 is SNHLY and CDR2 is FYNNEI. The CDR3 spans 14 residues. The J segment lost 6 bases and the V segment lost 3 bases, leaving 4 bases of the junction unmatched. The CDR3 loop is CASSDGREVNEQFF. The CDR3, as DNA: TGTGCCAGCAGTGATGGGCGGGAGGTCAATGAGCAGTTCTTC.